What follows are 6 T cell receptor beta chains derived from one specimen sequenced in a study of CD8 T cells in ankylosing spondylitis. TCRdb analysed the 5' RACE reads with MiXCR anew, one entry per CDR3 protein. Of about 350,000 distinct CDR3 sequences listed, 20% are singletons. The sample comprised blood, either unsorted or a sorted T cell fraction (not recorded which). These receptors were obtained from a male donor with ankylosing spondylitis or in good health (not recorded which).

The V gene is TRBV30, the J gene TRBJ2-3; D ambiguous. V was cut by 4 bases and J by 3 bases, with 14 bases left in between. The CDR3 spans 14 residues. Germline V gene lookup returns CDR1 GTSNPN and CDR2 SVGIG (reference sequence). The CDR3 DNA sequence: TGTGCCTGGACTGTAACAGATGGAACAGATACGCAGTATTTT. It specifies CAWTVTDGTDTQYF.

The V gene is TRBV21-1, the J gene TRBJ2-7; TRBD1, as called in the table, went unchecked against the DNA. TRBV21-1 is described as a pseudogene. The CDR3 spans 16 residues. CDR3 nucleotide sequence: TGTGCCAGCAGCAAAAAAATCGGGACAGGGAACTACGAGCAGTACTTC. Translating gives CASSKKIGTGNYEQYF.

This clonotype turned up a few times. The chain combines TRBV12-3 or TRBV12-4 with TRBJ2-2; TRBD1 matches 9 bases. There are 16 residues in the CDR3. The junction had 10 bases not matched to a gene; V was cut back by 6 bases and J by 5 bases. CDR3: CASRAPGTGWTGELFF. For the CDR3, the DNA is TGTGCCAGCAGAGCTCCGGGGACAGGGTGGACCGGGGAGCTGTTTTTT.

In its sample, this clonotype was seen a few times. The chain carries TRBV7-9 and TRBJ2-5; 10 bases map to TRBD1. The CDR3 spans 14 residues. Germline CDR1 SEHNR, CDR2 FQNEAQ (reference sequence). Trimming cost V 4 bases and J 5 bases; bases outside gene matches: 4. As DNA, the CDR3 is TGTGCCAGCAGCTACAGACAGGGGGCGGAGACCCAGTACTTC. Protein: CASSYRQGAETQYF.

This clonotype was counted only a few times. The rearrangement joins TRBV29-1 to TRBJ1-1; unclear D gene. The CDR3 sequence is 13 residues long. Germline assignment: CDR1 SQVTM and CDR2 ANQGSEA. V was pared by 1 base and J by 5 bases, with 11 bases between. CDR3 residues: CSVEVGERTEAFF. CDR3 sequence (DNA): TGCAGCGTTGAAGTCGGGGAGAGAACTGAAGCTTTCTTT.

The gene calls are TRBV15 and TRBJ2-1; D ambiguous. This CDR3 has 14 amino acids. Germline V gene data show CDR1 as LNHNV and CDR2 as YYDKDF (reference sequence). V was pared by 2 bases and J by 0 bases, with 5 bases between. The CDR3 DNA follows: TGTGCCACCAGCAGACAGCGCTCCTACAATGAGCAGTTCTTC. This codes for CATSRQRSYNEQFF.